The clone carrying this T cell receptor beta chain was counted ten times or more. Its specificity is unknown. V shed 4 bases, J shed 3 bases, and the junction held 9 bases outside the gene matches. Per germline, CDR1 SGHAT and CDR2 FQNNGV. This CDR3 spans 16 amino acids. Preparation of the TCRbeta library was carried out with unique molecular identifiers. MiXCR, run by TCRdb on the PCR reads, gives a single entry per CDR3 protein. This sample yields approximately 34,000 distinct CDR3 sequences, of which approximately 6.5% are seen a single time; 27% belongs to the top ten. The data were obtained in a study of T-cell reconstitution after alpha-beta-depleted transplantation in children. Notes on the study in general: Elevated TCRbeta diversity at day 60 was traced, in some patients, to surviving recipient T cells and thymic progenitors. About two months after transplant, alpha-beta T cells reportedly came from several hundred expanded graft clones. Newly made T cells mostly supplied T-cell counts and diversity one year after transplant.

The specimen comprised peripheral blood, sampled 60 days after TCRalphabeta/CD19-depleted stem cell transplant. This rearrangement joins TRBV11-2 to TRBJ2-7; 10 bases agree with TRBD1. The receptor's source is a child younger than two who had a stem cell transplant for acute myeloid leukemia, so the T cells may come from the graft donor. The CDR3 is CASSYTWDRGIYEQYF. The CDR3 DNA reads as TGTGCCAGCAGCTACACGTGGGACAGGGGTATCTACGAGCAGTACTTC.